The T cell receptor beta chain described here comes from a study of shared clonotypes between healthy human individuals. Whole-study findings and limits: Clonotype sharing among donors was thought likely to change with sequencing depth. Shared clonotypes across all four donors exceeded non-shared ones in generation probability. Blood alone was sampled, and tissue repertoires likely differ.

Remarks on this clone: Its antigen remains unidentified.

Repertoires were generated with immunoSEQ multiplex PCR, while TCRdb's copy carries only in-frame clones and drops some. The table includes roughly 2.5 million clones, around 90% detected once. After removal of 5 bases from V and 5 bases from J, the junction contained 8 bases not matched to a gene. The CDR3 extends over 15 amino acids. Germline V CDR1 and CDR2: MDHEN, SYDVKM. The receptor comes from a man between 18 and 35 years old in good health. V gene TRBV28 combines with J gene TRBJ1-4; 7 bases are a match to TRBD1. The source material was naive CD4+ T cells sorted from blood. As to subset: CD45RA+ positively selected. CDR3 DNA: TGTGCCAGCAGTCCCGCCCAGACAGGGAATGAAAAACTGTTTTTT. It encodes CASSPAQTGNEKLFF.